This T cell receptor (beta chain) derives from a study of shared clonotypes between healthy human individuals. This CDR3 has 15 amino acids. Trimming took 0 bases from V and 1 from J, leaving 10 bases between them. CDR1 and CDR2 from the germline V gene are SGHRS and YFSETQ. How the authors handled the data: Junction-only sequences without quality scores came from ImmunoSEQ, so filtering differed. Repertoires were generated with immunoSEQ multiplex PCR, while TCRdb's copy carries only in-frame clones and drops some. The V and J calls and clone size are taken from that table; D and trimming were inferred from the DNA. Of more than 550,000 clones listed, 90% are singletons.

The TCR was taken from a young man in good health. Some clones in this sample may be carry-over from other donors' samples. The chain recombines TRBV5-1 with TRBJ2-5; D call uncertain. Sequencing used memory CD8+ T cells from PBMCs. As to subset: CD45RO+ cells pooled with CCR7-negative TemRA cells. The CDR3 region has the DNA TGCGCCAGCAGCTTGGTGTGGCGGCCCCAAGAGACCCAGTACTTC. It is translated as CASSLVWRPQETQYF.